The TCR beta chain described here comes from a study of regulatory T cells in long-lasting Graves disease. Whole-study results and caveats: Patients with persistent Graves' had lower TCR diversity than newly diagnosed patients.

CDR1 is LGHNA, CDR2 YNFKEQ, per germline. The ends lost 0 bases at V and 7 bases at J; junction bases unmatched: 9. This CDR3 has 16 residues. Time point indicated: newly diagnosed GD, antithyroid drugs for less than 3 months. Isolated PBMC RNA provided the starting material for the TCR library. This clonotype was found a few times. Its antigen remains unknown. HTBI primers from iRepertoire and Arm-PCR of CDR3 regions yielded the TCR beta libraries. In TCRdb, the multiplex PCR reads were re-called with MiXCR into one record per CDR3 protein. Counted here are around 320,000 distinct CDR3 sequences, approximately 16% occurring once; the ten biggest clones make up 25% to 30%. The same data also went into a second study, on T cells in Graves' hyperthyroidism and ophthalmopathy. This second report adds: Researchers ran a first-round RT-PCR on the TCR CDR3 using the HTBI primer set. The model foresaw ophthalmopathy a median roughly 6.3 months prior to onset.

The source was peripheral blood mononuclear cells (PBMCs), collected at new diagnosis, from a patient treated with antithyroid drugs. This receptor was identified in a man aged 40-49 years with Graves disease. The rearrangement uses TRBV4-2 and TRBJ2-1, with TRBD2 matching over 7 bases. The CDR3 nucleotides read TGTGCCAGCAGCCAAGACGGAGCGGGGCAGGGAAATGAGCAGTTCTTC. Protein sequence: CASSQDGAGQGNEQFF.